Below are 12 T cell receptor beta chains sequenced from a single sample in a study of cytomegalovirus exposure and HLA in healthy donors. Sequencing used immunoSEQ multiplex PCR; TCRdb keeps in-frame clones, though not all of them. Counted here are approximately 220,000 clones, approximately 87% occurring once; the ten biggest clones make up 2.6%. Sequencing was performed on PBMCs. These receptors were collected from a man aged 18-30 years in good health and CMV-seronegative.

The genes are TRBV5-4 and TRBJ1-6; weak D call: TRBD1 (5 bases). The CDR3 runs 15 residues. CDR1 is SGHNT, CDR2 YYREEE, per germline (reference sequence). With 4 bases removed from V and 6 bases from J, the gap between germline ends came to 14 bases. Here the CDR3 reads CASSPQEGINSPLHF. The CDR3 nucleotides read TGTGCCAGCAGCCCCCAGGAGGGGATTAATTCACCCCTCCACTTT.

The rearrangement uses TRBV18 and TRBJ1-4; a weak D match, TRBD1 (5 bases). The V and J ends lost 6 bases and 3 bases respectively, with 17 bases between them. Germline loops: CDR1 KGHSH, CDR2 LQKENI. This CDR3 region has 16 residues. Here the CDR3 DNA reads TGTGCCAGCTCTCCCGTTAGGGGCCCAGCTAATGAAAAACTGTTTTTT. It encodes CASSPVRGPANEKLFF.

The J gene is TRBJ1-1, the V gene TRBV4-3; the D gene is possibly TRBD1 (5 bases). This CDR3 has 16 amino acids. Germline CDR1 reads LGHNA; CDR2 reads YSLEER. The V gene lost 4 bases and the J gene lost 2 bases, with 17 bases spanning the gap. CDR3 in amino acids: CASSLRYQGRNTEAFF. CDR3 bases: TGCGCCAGCAGCCTCCGATACCAGGGTCGTAACACTGAAGCTTTCTTT.

The chain combines TRBV7-2 with TRBJ2-5; D may be TRBD2 (7 bases). V lost 2 bases, J lost 5 bases, and 15 bases lay in between. Per the germline V gene, CDR1 is SGHTA and CDR2 is FQGNSA. The CDR3 runs 15 residues. CDR3 DNA: TGTGCCAGCAGCTTAAACAGGGAGGGCTGGGAGACCCAGTACTTC. It codes for CASSLNREGWETQYF.

This clone has more than one count but fewer than ten. CDR3: CARPKARVYEQYF. The CDR3 DNA reads as TGTGCCAGGCCTAAAGCTCGGGTCTACGAGCAGTACTTC. The V gene is TRBV9, the J gene TRBJ2-7; D remains unclear. The CDR3 runs to 13 residues. The V end was cut by 8 bases, the J end by 3 bases, with 15 bases between. The V gene's germline CDR1 is SGDLS and CDR2 YYNGEE. Full variable domain (rest looked up from reference TRBV9 and TRBJ2-7): DSGVTQTPKHLITATGQRVTLRCSPRSGDLSVYWYQQSLDQGLQFLIQYYNGEERAKGNILERFSAQQFPDLHSELNLSSLELGDSALYFCARPKARVYEQYFGPGTRLTVT.

The genes are TRBV7-2 and TRBJ2-1; 12 bases match TRBD2. V trimming: 4 bases; J trimming: 2 bases; junction bases outside the gene matches: 6. This CDR3 has 17 amino acids. The germline CDR1 and CDR2 sequences are SGHTA and FQGNSA. CDR3 nucleotides: TGTGCCAGCAGCTCAGCTAGCGGGAGGGCGACCTACAATGAGCAGTTCTTC. Its protein is CASSSASGRATYNEQFF. The full variable domain, completed using reference TRBV7-2 and TRBJ2-1, is GAGVSQSPSNKVTEKGKDVELRCDPISGHTALYWYRQSLGQGLEFLIYFQGNSAPDKSGLPSDRFSAERTGGSVSTLTIQRTQQEDSAVYLCASSSASGRATYNEQFFGPGTRLTVL.

This chain links TRBV6-8 with TRBJ2-2; TRBD1 matches 8 bases. Germline V gene sequence: CDR1 MNHGY, CDR2 SAAAGT. The CDR3 is 16 residues long. J was trimmed by 1 base and V by 6 bases; bases with no gene match: 7. In DNA, the CDR3 is TGTGCCAGCAGCCTCCGGGACAGGCGGAACACCGGGGAGCTGTTTTTT. Its protein product is CASSLRDRRNTGELFF.

V usage is TRBV11-3 and J usage is TRBJ2-4; the match to TRBD2 covers 7 bases. With 5 bases clipped from V and 0 bases from J, the junction kept 10 bases outside the gene matches. The CDR3 is 17 amino acids. CDR1 and CDR2 (germline): SGHNT, YENEEA. As DNA, the CDR3 is TGTGCCAGCAGCACCGAACCTTGCGGGGGAGCCAAAAACATTCAGTACTTC. Encoded protein: CASSTEPCGGAKNIQYF.

The chain employs TRBV6-5 and TRBJ1-1; D is possibly TRBD1 (5 bases). The CDR3 extends over 13 amino acids. V was shortened by 5 bases and J by 3 bases, with 10 bases between the two germline ends. Germline V gene sequence: CDR1 MNHEY, CDR2 SVGAGI. The DNA for the CDR3 is TGTGCCAGCAGTAGTCAGGGATACACTGAAGCTTTCTTT. Translating gives CASSSQGYTEAFF.

The CDR3: CASSMARATGELFF. CDR3 bases: TGTGCCAGTAGTATGGCCAGGGCGACCGGGGAGCTGTTTTTT. The chain links TRBV19 to TRBJ2-2; D might be TRBD1 (5 bases). The ends were cut back, 3 bases at V and 5 bases at J, with 10 bases in the middle. Germline V CDR1 and CDR2: LNHDA, SQIVND (reference sequence). This CDR3 contains 14 residues. Full variable domain (outside the CDR3, taken from reference TRBV19 and TRBJ2-2): DGGITQSPKYLFRKEGQNVTLSCEQNLNHDAMYWYRQDPGQGLRLIYYSQIVNDFQKGDIAEGYSVSREKKESFPLTVTSAQKNPTAFYLCASSMARATGELFFGEGSRLTVL.

This chain links TRBV5-1 with TRBJ2-2; 7 nucleotides match TRBD1. Germline CDR1 and CDR2: SGHRS and YFSETQ. Trimming took 5 bases from V and 6 from J; bases not matched to a gene: 4. The CDR3 covers 13 residues. The CDR3 protein is CASREQGSGELFF. In DNA form, the CDR3 reads TGCGCCAGCAGAGAACAGGGGTCCGGGGAGCTGTTTTTT.

The CDR3 DNA reads TGTGCCAGCAGAGGGACAATGGCGCAGCCCCAGCATTTT. Translating gives CASRGTMAQPQHF. The V call is TRBV27, the J call TRBJ1-5; TRBD1 might be the D (6 bases). The CDR3 sequence is 13 residues long. Germline CDR1 and CDR2: MNHEY and SMNVEV (reference sequence). Between the trimmed V and J ends, which lost 6 bases and 7 bases, there was a span of 13 bases.